Following are 6 T cell receptor beta chains from one sample sequenced in a study of T cells in localized non-small cell lung cancer. Profiled with immunoSEQ multiplex PCR; TCRdb holds only in-frame clones, not every one. The sample consists of under 65,000 clones, 80% to 90% of them appearing once. The sequencing used peripheral blood, collected before any cancer treatment. Source of these receptors: a man aged 35 to 69 with stage I squamous cell lung carcinoma.

V is TRBV7-9 and J is TRBJ2-1, with D unresolved. There are 14 residues in the CDR3. From germline, CDR1 is SEHNR and CDR2 FQNEAQ (reference sequence). V shed 3 bases and J shed 8 bases, with 14 bases lying between them. CDR3 loop: CASSFTPPADEQFF. The DNA for the CDR3 is TGTGCCAGCAGCTTCACCCCCCCGGCAGATGAGCAGTTCTTC.

The chain employs TRBV6-6 and TRBJ1-5; 8 positions agree with TRBD1. Looked up from germline, CDR1 is MNHNY and CDR2 is SVGAGI (reference sequence). The V and J ends lost 5 bases and 4 bases, in that order; junction bases with no gene match: 7. CDR3 length: 15 residues. The CDR3 nucleotides read TGTGCCAGCAGTAGGGACAGGAGAGTTAATCAGCCCCAGCATTTT. It specifies CASSRDRRVNQPQHF.

This chain connects TRBV6-1 to TRBJ2-7, with 8 bases fitting TRBD1. Trimming removed 2 bases from V and 7 bases from J; junction bases left unmatched: 7. The CDR3 extends over 14 amino acids. The germline V gene encodes CDR1 MNHNS and CDR2 SASEGT. The CDR3 sequence: CASSEMTGVGEQYF. CDR3 nucleotide sequence: TGTGCCAGCAGTGAAATGACAGGGGTTGGAGAGCAGTACTTC.

CDR3 bases: TGCGCCAGCAGTCACGGGACTAGCGGGACCTACGAGCAGTACTTC. Translated, it gives CASSHGTSGTYEQYF. This chain links TRBV10-1 with TRBJ2-7; 13 nucleotides match TRBD2. Germline assignment: CDR1 WNHNN and CDR2 SYGVQD (reference sequence). CDR3 length: 15 amino acids. J gave up 2 bases and V 5 bases, and 3 bases lay outside the gene matches.

The chain recombines TRBV28 with TRBJ2-1; 15 bases match TRBD2. Per the germline V gene, CDR1 is MDHEN and CDR2 is SYDVKM. Unmatched junction bases numbered 8, after V lost 5 bases and J lost 9 bases. The CDR3 is 16 residues long. CDR3 coding DNA: TGTGCCAGCAGTGTAAGGACTAGCGGGAGGGTGGGTGAGCAGTTCTTC. Residues: CASSVRTSGRVGEQFF.

The J gene is TRBJ2-5, the V gene TRBV11-2; 12 bases are shared with TRBD1. V dropped 2 bases and J dropped 0; count of bases not matched to a gene: 4. Germline V gene lookup returns CDR1 SGHAT and CDR2 FQNNGV. The CDR3 covers 17 residues. The CDR3 region is CASSLWGDRGHQETQYF. The CDR3 bases are TGTGCCAGCAGCTTATGGGGGGACAGGGGGCACCAAGAGACCCAGTACTTC.